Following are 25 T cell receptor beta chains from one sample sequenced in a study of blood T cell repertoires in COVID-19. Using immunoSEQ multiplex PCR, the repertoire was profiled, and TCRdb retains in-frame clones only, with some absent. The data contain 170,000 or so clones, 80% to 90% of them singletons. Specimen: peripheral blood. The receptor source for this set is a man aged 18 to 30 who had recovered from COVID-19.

As DNA, the CDR3 is TGTGCCAGCAGTTTCGAGACTCCCTACAATGAGCAGTTCTTC. This encodes CASSFETPYNEQFF. The rearrangement uses TRBV27 and TRBJ2-1; no clear D. The V gene's germline CDR1 is MNHEY and CDR2 SMNVEV (reference sequence). Deletions cut 3 bases from V and 2 bases from J, with 8 bases between. The CDR3 extends over 14 amino acids.

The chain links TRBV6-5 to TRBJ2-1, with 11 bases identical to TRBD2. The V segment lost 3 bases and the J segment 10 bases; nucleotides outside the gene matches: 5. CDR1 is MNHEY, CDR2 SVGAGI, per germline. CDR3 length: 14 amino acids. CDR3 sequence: CASSYTSGRNEQFF. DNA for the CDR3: TGTGCCAGCAGTTATACTAGCGGGAGAAACGAGCAGTTCTTC.

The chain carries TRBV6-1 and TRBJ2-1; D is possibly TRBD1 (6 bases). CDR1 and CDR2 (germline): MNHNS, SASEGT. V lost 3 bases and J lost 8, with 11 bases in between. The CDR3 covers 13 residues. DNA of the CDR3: TGTGCCAGCAGTGAGAACAGGGTCTATGAGCAGTTCTTC. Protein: CASSENRVYEQFF.

CDR3 residues: CASSRGLVTYEQYF. The CDR3 bases are TGTGCCAGTAGTAGAGGACTCGTAACCTACGAGCAGTACTTC. The gene calls are TRBV19 and TRBJ2-7, with D possibly matching TRBD2 (5 bases). The CDR3 runs to 14 residues. Trimming took 4 bases from V and 2 from J, leaving 12 bases between them. In germline, CDR1 is LNHDA, CDR2 SQIVND (reference sequence).

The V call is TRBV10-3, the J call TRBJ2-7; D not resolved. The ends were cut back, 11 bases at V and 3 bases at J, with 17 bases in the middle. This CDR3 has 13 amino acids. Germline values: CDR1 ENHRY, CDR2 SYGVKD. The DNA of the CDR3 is TGTGCCCTAGGAGACCCCTTTGGCTACGAGCAGTACTTC. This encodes CALGDPFGYEQYF.

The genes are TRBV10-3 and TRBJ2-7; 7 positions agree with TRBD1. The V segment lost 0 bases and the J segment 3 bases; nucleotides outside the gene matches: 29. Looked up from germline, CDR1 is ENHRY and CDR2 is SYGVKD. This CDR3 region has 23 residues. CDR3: CAISESSGVWTGDSVKRNYEQYF. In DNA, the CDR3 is TGTGCCATCAGTGAGTCGAGTGGAGTTTGGACAGGCGATTCGGTGAAAAGAAACTACGAGCAGTACTTC.

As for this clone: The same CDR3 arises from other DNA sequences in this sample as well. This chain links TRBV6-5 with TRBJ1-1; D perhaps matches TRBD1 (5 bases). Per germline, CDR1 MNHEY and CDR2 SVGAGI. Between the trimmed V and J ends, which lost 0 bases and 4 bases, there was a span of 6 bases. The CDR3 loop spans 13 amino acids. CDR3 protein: CASSYSRGTEAFF. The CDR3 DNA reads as TGTGCCAGCAGTTACTCTAGGGGCACTGAAGCTTTCTTT.

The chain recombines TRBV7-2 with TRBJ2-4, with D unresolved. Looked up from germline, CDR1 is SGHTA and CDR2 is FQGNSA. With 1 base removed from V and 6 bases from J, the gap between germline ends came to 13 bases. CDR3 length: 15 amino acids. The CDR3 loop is CASSLDGGNANIQYF. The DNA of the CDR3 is TGTGCCAGCAGCTTAGACGGCGGAAACGCAAACATTCAGTACTTC.

The CDR3 loop reads CSASYGGSTDTQYF. The CDR3 DNA follows: TGCAGTGCTAGTTACGGAGGCAGCACAGATACGCAGTATTTT. This sequence joins TRBV20-1 and TRBJ2-3; possibly TRBD2 for D (5 bases). This CDR3 is built from 14 residues. V lost 3 bases and J lost 0, with 10 bases in between. Germline CDR1 is DFQATT and CDR2 is SNEGSKA (reference sequence).

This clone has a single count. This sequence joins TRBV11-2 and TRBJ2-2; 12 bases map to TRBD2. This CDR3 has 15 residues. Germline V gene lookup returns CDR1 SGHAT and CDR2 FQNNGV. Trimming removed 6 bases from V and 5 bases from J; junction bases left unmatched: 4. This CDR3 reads CASRPGLAGTGELFF. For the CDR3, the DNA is TGTGCCAGCAGACCCGGACTAGCGGGGACCGGGGAGCTGTTTTTT.

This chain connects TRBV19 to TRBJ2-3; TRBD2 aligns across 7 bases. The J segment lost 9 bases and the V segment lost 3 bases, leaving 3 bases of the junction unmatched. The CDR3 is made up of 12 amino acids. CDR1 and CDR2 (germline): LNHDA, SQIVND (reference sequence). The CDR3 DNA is TGTGCCAGTAGTATTACGGGAGGAACGCAGTATTTT. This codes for CASSITGGTQYF. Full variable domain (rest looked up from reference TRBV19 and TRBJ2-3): DGGITQSPKYLFRKEGQNVTLSCEQNLNHDAMYWYRQDPGQGLRLIYYSQIVNDFQKGDIAEGYSVSREKKESFPLTVTSAQKNPTAFYLCASSITGGTQYFGPGTRLTVL.

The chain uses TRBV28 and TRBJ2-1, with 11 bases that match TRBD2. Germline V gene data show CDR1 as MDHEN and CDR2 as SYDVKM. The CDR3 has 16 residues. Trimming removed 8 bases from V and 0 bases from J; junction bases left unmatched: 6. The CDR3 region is CASVSGGGPSYNEQFF. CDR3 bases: TGTGCCAGCGTTAGCGGGGGGGGACCCTCCTACAATGAGCAGTTCTTC.

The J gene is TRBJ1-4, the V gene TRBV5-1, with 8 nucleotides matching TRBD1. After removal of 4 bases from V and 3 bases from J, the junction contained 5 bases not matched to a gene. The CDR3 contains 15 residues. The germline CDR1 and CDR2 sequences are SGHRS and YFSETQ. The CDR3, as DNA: TGCGCCAGCAGCGTCCAGGGGGCCGCTAATGAAAAACTGTTTTTT. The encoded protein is CASSVQGAANEKLFF.

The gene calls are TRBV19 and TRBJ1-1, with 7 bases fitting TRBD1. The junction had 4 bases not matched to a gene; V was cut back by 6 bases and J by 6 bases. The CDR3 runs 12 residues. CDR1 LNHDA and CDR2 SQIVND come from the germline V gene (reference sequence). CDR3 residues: CASSYRGSEAFF. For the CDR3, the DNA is TGTGCCAGTAGCTACAGGGGATCTGAAGCTTTCTTT.

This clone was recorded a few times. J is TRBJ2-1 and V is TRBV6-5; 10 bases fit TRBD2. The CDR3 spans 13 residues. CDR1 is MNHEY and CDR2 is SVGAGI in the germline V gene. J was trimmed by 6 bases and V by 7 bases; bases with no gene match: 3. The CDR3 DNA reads TGTGCCAGCAATAGCGGGAGGAGCAATGAGCAGTTCTTC. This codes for CASNSGRSNEQFF.

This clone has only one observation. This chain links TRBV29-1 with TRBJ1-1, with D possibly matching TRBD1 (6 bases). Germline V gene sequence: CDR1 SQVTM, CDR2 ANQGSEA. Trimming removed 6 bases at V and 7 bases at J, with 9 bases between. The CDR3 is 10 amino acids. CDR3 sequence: CSVATGEAFF. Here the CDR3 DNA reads TGCAGCGTGGCGACAGGTGAAGCTTTCTTT.

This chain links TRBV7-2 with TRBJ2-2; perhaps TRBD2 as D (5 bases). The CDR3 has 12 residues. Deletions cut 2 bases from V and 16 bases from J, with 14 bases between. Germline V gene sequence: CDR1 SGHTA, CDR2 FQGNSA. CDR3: CASSLNRGAWFF. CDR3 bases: TGTGCCAGCAGCTTAAACCGGGGAGCTTGGTTTTTT.

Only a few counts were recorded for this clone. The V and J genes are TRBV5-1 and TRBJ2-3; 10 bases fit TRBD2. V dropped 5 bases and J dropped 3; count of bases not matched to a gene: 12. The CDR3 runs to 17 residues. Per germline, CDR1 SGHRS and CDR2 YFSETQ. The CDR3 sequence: CASRKGSSGSKTDTQYF. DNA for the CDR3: TGCGCCAGCAGAAAAGGGTCTAGCGGGAGTAAGACAGATACGCAGTATTTT.

CDR3 nucleotides: TGTGCCAGCATCGGACAGGGGAGCTACGAGCAGTACTTC. Its translation is CASIGQGSYEQYF. This rearrangement joins TRBV5-6 to TRBJ2-7; TRBD1 agrees at 9 bases. CDR1 is SGHDT and CDR2 is YYEEEE in the germline V gene. This CDR3 contains 13 residues. The trim removed 6 bases at V and 3 bases at J, leaving 4 bases unmatched.

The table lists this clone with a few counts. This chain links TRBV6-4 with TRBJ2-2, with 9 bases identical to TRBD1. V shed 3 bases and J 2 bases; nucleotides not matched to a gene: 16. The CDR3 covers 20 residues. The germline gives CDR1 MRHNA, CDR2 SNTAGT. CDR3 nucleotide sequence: TGTGCCAGCAGTGAAAAGGGGACAGGGATTTTAACCTCAAACACCGGGGAGCTGTTTTTT. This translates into CASSEKGTGILTSNTGELFF.

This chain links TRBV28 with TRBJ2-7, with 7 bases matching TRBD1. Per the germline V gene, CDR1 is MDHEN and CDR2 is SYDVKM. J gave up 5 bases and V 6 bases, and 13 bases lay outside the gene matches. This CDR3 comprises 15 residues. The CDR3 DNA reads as TGTGCCAGCAGCCAAAACCAGGGGGAAATCCACGAGCAGTACTTC. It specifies CASSQNQGEIHEQYF.

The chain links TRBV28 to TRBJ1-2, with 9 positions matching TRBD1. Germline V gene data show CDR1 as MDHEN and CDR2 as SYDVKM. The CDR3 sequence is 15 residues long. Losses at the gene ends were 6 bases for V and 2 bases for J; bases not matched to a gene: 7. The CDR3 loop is CASRDPGTGNYGYTF. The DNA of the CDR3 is TGTGCCAGCAGGGACCCCGGGACAGGGAACTATGGCTACACCTTC.

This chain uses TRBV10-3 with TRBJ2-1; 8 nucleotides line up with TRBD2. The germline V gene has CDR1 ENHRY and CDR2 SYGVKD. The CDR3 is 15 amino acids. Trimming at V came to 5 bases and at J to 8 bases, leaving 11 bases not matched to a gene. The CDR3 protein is CAISRLATDVDEQFF. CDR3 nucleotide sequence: TGTGCCATCAGTAGACTAGCGACAGACGTCGATGAGCAGTTCTTC.

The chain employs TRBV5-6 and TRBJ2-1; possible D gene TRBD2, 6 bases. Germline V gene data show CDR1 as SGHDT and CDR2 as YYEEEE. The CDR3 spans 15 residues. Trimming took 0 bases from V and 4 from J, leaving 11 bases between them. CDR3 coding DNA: TGTGCCAGCAGCTTGGGGAAGGCGGGGTACAATGAGCAGTTCTTC. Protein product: CASSLGKAGYNEQFF.

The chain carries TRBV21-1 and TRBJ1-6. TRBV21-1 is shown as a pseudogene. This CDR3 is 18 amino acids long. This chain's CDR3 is CASTQRNSNSSYNLPLHF. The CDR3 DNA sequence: TGTGCCAGCACGCAGAGAAATTCTAATAGCTCCTATAATTTACCCCTCCACTTT.